One sample yielded the 21 T cell receptor beta chains listed below, sequenced in a study of cytomegalovirus exposure and HLA in healthy donors (dated by TCRdb to 2017 to 2019). Library method: the immunoSEQ multiplex PCR assay. The multiplex PCR relied on a mix of 60 forward primers for TCR Vbeta segments and 13 reverse primers for TCR Jbeta segments. TCRdb's version of the immuneACCESS table is confined to in-frame rearrangements and falls short of the full clone set. An unresolved V gene accounts for under half of the shortfall where checked; the remainder is of unknown origin. The sample includes around 140,000 clones, with around four fifths observed a single time. Under 10% of the sample is taken by the ten largest. The sample comprised PBMCs. These receptors came from a woman aged 55 to 70 in good health and CMV-seropositive.

This clone was seen more than once but under ten times. The chain couples TRBV6-1 to TRBJ2-3; D perhaps matches TRBD1 (8 bases). CDR3 length equals 14 residues. Germline CDR1 is MNHNS and CDR2 is SASEGT. V was pared by 4 bases and J by 4 bases, with 12 bases between. In DNA, the CDR3 is TGTGCCAGCAGTGGGACAGGGAGGGCAGATACGCAGTATTTT. Its translation is CASSGTGRADTQYF.

The V gene is TRBV29-1, the J gene TRBJ2-5; tentatively, D is TRBD2 (5 bases). CDR1 and CDR2 (germline): SQVTM, ANQGSEA. Between the trimmed V and J ends, which lost 8 bases and 5 bases, there was a span of 24 bases. CDR3 length: 15 residues. CDR3 in amino acids: CSSKRGMGSGETQYF. CDR3 nucleotide sequence: TGCAGCTCCAAACGAGGGATGGGTTCGGGGGAGACCCAGTACTTC. Drawing the rest from reference TRBV29-1 and TRBJ2-5, the complete variable domain is SAVISQKPSRDICQRGTSLTIQCQVDSQVTMMFWYRQQPGQSLTLIATANQGSEATYESGFVIDKFPISRPNLTFSTLTVSNMSPEDSSIYLCSSKRGMGSGETQYFGPGTRLLVL.

The chain joins TRBV4-1 to TRBJ1-1, with 8 bases fitting TRBD1. V gave up 1 base and J gave up 4 bases; unmatched junction bases: 17. There are 19 residues in the CDR3. CDR1 is MGHRA, CDR2 YSYEKL, per germline. CDR3 sequence: CASSQVPQGATGQGTEAFF. CDR3 sequence (DNA): TGCGCCAGCAGCCAAGTCCCCCAGGGGGCAACGGGGCAAGGCACTGAAGCTTTCTTT.

The chain uses TRBV30 and TRBJ2-7, with TRBD2 matching 9 bases. Germline assignment: CDR1 GTSNPN and CDR2 SVGIG (reference sequence). The CDR3 has 16 residues. V was pared by 0 bases and J by 5 bases, with 11 bases of the junction left unmatched. CDR3 amino acids: CAWSVAGAGGPNEQYF. The CDR3 DNA is TGTGCCTGGAGTGTGGCCGGGGCGGGAGGGCCAAACGAGCAGTACTTC.

V gene TRBV6-5 combines with J gene TRBJ2-5, with TRBD2 as a possible D gene (6 bases). Trimming took 4 bases from V and 1 from J, leaving 10 bases between them. Germline CDR1 reads MNHEY; CDR2 reads SVGAGI. This CDR3 region has 14 residues. This CDR3 is CASSSPGLQETQYF. The CDR3 DNA reads TGTGCCAGCAGTTCCCCGGGACTCCAAGAGACCCAGTACTTC.

CDR3 nucleotides: TGTGCCAGCGGAGAGCCGTACTTTAGCACAGATACGCAGTATTTT. Translation: CASGEPYFSTDTQYF. The chain combines TRBV27 with TRBJ2-3; no firm D call. V lost 8 bases, J lost 0 bases, and 15 bases lay in between. This CDR3 region has 15 residues. CDR1 MNHEY and CDR2 SMNVEV come from the germline V gene (reference sequence).

This clone was found a few times. CDR3 sequence (DNA): TGTGCCAGCAGTCGTTCGTTAGCGGGAGGGCAAGAGACCCAGTACTTC. This codes for CASSRSLAGGQETQYF. The chain combines TRBV11-2 with TRBJ2-5; 11 positions match TRBD2. The V segment lost 6 bases and the J segment 2 bases; nucleotides outside the gene matches: 8. Germline assignment: CDR1 SGHAT and CDR2 FQNNGV. The CDR3 loop spans 16 amino acids.

The chain combines TRBV11-3 with TRBJ2-5, with 10 bases lining up with TRBD2. The V segment lost 1 base and the J segment 0 bases; nucleotides outside the gene matches: 5. This CDR3 is 17 amino acids long. CDR1 and CDR2 (germline): SGHNT, YENEEA. CDR3 sequence: CASSLVLAGEYQETQYF. CDR3 in DNA: TGTGCCAGCAGCTTAGTTCTAGCGGGAGAGTACCAAGAGACCCAGTACTTC. The full variable domain, rest sourced from reference TRBV11-3 and TRBJ2-5, is EAGVVQSPRYKIIEKKQPVAFWCNPISGHNTLYWYLQNLGQGPELLIRYENEEAVDDSQLPKDRFSAERLKGVDSTLKIQPAELGDSAVYLCASSLVLAGEYQETQYFGPGTRLLVL.

The table lists this clone with a count of one. This chain links TRBV19 with TRBJ2-1; 12 bases align to TRBD2. The length of the CDR3 is 15 residues. V shed 4 bases and J 5 bases; nucleotides not matched to a gene: 3. Germline CDR1 is LNHDA and CDR2 is SQIVND (reference sequence). For the CDR3, the DNA is TGTGCCAGTAGTAGACTAGCGGGGGACAACAATGAGCAGTTCTTC. Its translation: CASSRLAGDNNEQFF.

This chain links TRBV5-4 with TRBJ2-4; 11 bases align to TRBD2. The CDR3 loop spans 19 amino acids. The germline V gene encodes CDR1 SGHNT and CDR2 YYREEE (reference sequence). J lost 8 bases, V lost 0 bases, and 16 bases had no gene match. CDR3 in amino acids: CASSLVAGGPLREKDIQYF. The DNA of the CDR3 is TGTGCCAGCAGCTTGGTAGCGGGAGGGCCACTGAGGGAAAAGGACATTCAGTACTTC.

This clone has only one observation. V is TRBV5-6 and J is TRBJ1-2; D call uncertain. Germline CDR1 reads SGHDT; CDR2 reads YYEEEE. V was shortened by 7 bases and J by 6 bases, with 31 bases between the two germline ends. This CDR3 spans 18 amino acids. CDR3 loop: CASLFNGQVQSLPHGYTF. The CDR3 DNA reads TGTGCCAGCCTATTTAATGGGCAGGTCCAGTCCCTCCCGCATGGCTACACCTTC.

This chain links TRBV11-2 with TRBJ2-7, with TRBD1 identical over 9 bases. Germline V lookup: CDR1 SGHAT, CDR2 FQNNGV. J was trimmed by 8 bases and V by 2 bases; bases with no gene match: 7. The CDR3 contains 14 residues. The CDR3 spells CASSLSLDRGKQYF. The CDR3, as DNA: TGTGCCAGCAGCTTAAGCTTGGACAGGGGTAAGCAGTACTTC. Full variable domain (remainder filled in from reference TRBV11-2 and TRBJ2-7): EAGVAQSPRYKIIEKRQSVAFWCNPISGHATLYWYQQILGQGPKLLIQFQNNGVVDDSQLPKDRFSAERLKGVDSTLKIQPAKLEDSAVYLCASSLSLDRGKQYFGPGTRLTVT.

The V call is TRBV7-9, the J call TRBJ1-4; D unclear. From germline, CDR1 is SEHNR and CDR2 FQNEAQ (reference sequence). The length of the CDR3 is 16 residues. V lost 5 bases, J lost 8 bases, and 21 bases lay in between. The CDR3 loop reads CASSRPSPGMQEKLFF. CDR3 DNA: TGTGCCAGCAGCCGACCCTCACCGGGGATGCAAGAAAAACTGTTTTTT.

The genes are TRBV7-2 and TRBJ2-7; D perhaps matches TRBD2 (6 bases). The J call is uncertain, as TRBJ2-1 better fits the DNA end. Germline values: CDR1 SGHTA, CDR2 FQGNSA. This CDR3 is built from 14 residues. The CDR3 protein is CASSQKTSLNEQFF. CDR3 sequence (DNA): TGTGCCAGCAGCCAGAAAACTAGCCTCAATGAGCAGTTCTTC.

This clone turned up a few times. The V call is TRBV5-6, the J call TRBJ1-1; D ambiguous. This CDR3 is 15 amino acids long. Per germline, CDR1 SGHDT and CDR2 YYEEEE. The V end lost 2 bases, the J end lost 1 base, and 12 bases lay between the germline ends. The CDR3 is CASSLPGLGNTEAFF. The CDR3 nucleotides are TGTGCCAGCAGCTTACCTGGGCTGGGGAACACTGAAGCTTTCTTT.

This clone was seen a handful of times. CDR3: CATSSYTGFSYEQYF. CDR3 coding DNA: TGTGCCACCAGCAGCTACACAGGGTTTAGCTACGAGCAGTACTTC. The chain has TRBV15 and TRBJ2-7, with D perhaps TRBD1 (6 bases). V lost 3 bases and J 3 bases, leaving 15 bases between the germline ends. The CDR3 totals 15 residues. Germline assignment: CDR1 LNHNV and CDR2 YYDKDF (reference sequence).

The gene calls are TRBV6-5 and TRBJ2-1; TRBD2 agrees at 8 bases. J lost 5 bases, V lost 6 bases, and 9 bases had no gene match. The CDR3 is 15 residues long. Germline CDR1 and CDR2: MNHEY and SVGAGI. The CDR3 nucleotides read TGTGCCAGCAGGAAGACTAGCGCTAAGGACAATGAGCAGTTCTTC. It translates to CASRKTSAKDNEQFF.

The chain couples TRBV9 to TRBJ2-1; TRBD2 is a possible D gene (5 bases). CDR1 and CDR2 (germline): SGDLS, YYNGEE. This CDR3 has 15 residues. Trimming left V 0 bases short and J 8 bases short, with 15 bases between. CDR3 in DNA: TGTGCCAGCAGCGTAGTAAGCGGCGCTGGGTATGAGCAGTTCTTC. Encoded protein: CASSVVSGAGYEQFF.

This clone was observed a few times. The rearrangement joins TRBV30 to TRBJ1-1; D gene unclear. This CDR3 comprises 11 residues. Trimming stripped 0 bases from V and 12 bases from J, with 11 bases between. From germline, CDR1 is GTSNPN and CDR2 SVGIG (reference sequence). CDR3 sequence reads: CAWSVLEAPFF. CDR3 sequence (DNA): TGTGCCTGGAGTGTACTGGAGGCTCCTTTCTTT.

The genes are TRBV6-5 and TRBJ1-2; possibly TRBD1 for D (5 bases). The CDR3 runs 11 residues. The V gene lost 9 bases and the J gene lost 8 bases, with 13 bases spanning the gap. In germline, CDR1 is MNHEY, CDR2 SVGAGI. The CDR3 loop reads CASGHSKGYTF. The CDR3 DNA reads TGTGCCAGTGGACATAGTAAGGGCTACACCTTC.

V usage is TRBV5-7 and J usage is TRBJ2-1, with D perhaps matching TRBD1 (7 bases). TRBV5-7 is placed among ORFs of uncertain function. The CDR3 has 13 amino acids. Trimming took off 10 bases at V and 4 bases at J, with 15 bases between the two ends. CDR3 bases: TGTGCCCAGGGGGGCCGGAAATACAATGAGCAGTTCTTC. Translated: CAQGGRKYNEQFF.